This T cell receptor beta chain was obtained from a study of T cell repertoires in cytomegalovirus infection. One entry per CDR3 protein results from TCRdb running MiXCR on the reads. The sample records about 89,000 distinct CDR3 sequences, over 25% being singletons. V lost 1 base to trimming and J lost 4 bases, with 8 bases between them. The CDR3 has 13 amino acids. The V gene's germline CDR1 is LNHDA and CDR2 SQIVND (reference sequence). On this clonotype: Its specificity is not known.

Study outcomes and limitations: Individuals carrying CMV plus the relevant HLA were identified by cumulative frequency of public TCR beta families.

The TCR comes from a human donor in good health (CMV status not recorded). Some clones in this sample may be carry-over from other donors' samples. Sample: CD8+ T cells from cultured PBMCs, taken from culture after CMV antigen stimulation. The J gene is TRBJ2-7, the V gene TRBV19; D unclear. CDR3 sequence reads: CASSIGSMYEQYF. DNA of the CDR3: TGTGCCAGTAGTATAGGAAGCATGTACGAGCAGTACTTC.